This T cell receptor beta chain was captured in a study of shared clonotypes between healthy human individuals. The protocol was immunoSEQ multiplex PCR, while the TCRdb copy is restricted to in-frame clones and leaves out a portion. The sample has over a million clones; roughly 96% are singletons. Trimming cost V 0 bases and J 5 bases; bases outside gene matches: 7. CDR1 is SGHRS and CDR2 is YFSETQ in the germline V gene. CDR3 length: 15 amino acids. This chain links TRBV5-1 with TRBJ2-7; TRBD1 matches at 8 bases. Sequencing used naive CD4+ T cells sorted from blood. The subset: CD45RA+ positively selected. This receptor was obtained from a man aged 30-40 years in good health. This CDR3 reads CASSLAAGGLNEQYF. The CDR3 nucleotides are TGCGCCAGCAGCTTGGCAGCAGGGGGCCTCAACGAGCAGTACTTC.